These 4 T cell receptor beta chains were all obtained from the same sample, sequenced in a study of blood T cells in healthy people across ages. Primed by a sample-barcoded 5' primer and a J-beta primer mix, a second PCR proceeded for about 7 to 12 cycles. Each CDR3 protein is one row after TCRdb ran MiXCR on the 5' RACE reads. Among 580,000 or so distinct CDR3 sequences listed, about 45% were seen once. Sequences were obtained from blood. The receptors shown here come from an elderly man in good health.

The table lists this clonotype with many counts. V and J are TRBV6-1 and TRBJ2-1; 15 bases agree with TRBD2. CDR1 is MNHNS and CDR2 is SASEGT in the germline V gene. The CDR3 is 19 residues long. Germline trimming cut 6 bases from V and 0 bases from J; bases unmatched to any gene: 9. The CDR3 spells CASRDGLAGGTSSYNEQFF. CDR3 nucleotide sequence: TGTGCCAGCAGGGATGGACTAGCGGGAGGGACGAGCTCCTACAATGAGCAGTTCTTC.

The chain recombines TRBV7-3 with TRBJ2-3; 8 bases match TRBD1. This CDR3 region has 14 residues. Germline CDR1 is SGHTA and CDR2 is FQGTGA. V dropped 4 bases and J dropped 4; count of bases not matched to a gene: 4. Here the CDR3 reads CASSSDRASDTQYF. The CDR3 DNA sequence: TGTGCCAGCAGCTCGGACAGGGCTTCAGATACGCAGTATTTT.

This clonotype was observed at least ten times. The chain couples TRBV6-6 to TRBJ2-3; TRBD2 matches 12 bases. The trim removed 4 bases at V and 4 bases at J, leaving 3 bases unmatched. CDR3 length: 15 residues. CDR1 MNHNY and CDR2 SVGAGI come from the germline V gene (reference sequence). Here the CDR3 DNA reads TGTGCCAGCAGTTTGACTAGCGGGAGTCCAGATACGCAGTATTTT. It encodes CASSLTSGSPDTQYF.

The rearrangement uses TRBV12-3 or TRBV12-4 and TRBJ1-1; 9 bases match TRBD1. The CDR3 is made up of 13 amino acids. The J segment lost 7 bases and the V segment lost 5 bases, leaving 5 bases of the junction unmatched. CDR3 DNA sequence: TGTGCCAGCAGTCGGGACAGGGCCTTTGAAGCTTTCTTT. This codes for CASSRDRAFEAFF.